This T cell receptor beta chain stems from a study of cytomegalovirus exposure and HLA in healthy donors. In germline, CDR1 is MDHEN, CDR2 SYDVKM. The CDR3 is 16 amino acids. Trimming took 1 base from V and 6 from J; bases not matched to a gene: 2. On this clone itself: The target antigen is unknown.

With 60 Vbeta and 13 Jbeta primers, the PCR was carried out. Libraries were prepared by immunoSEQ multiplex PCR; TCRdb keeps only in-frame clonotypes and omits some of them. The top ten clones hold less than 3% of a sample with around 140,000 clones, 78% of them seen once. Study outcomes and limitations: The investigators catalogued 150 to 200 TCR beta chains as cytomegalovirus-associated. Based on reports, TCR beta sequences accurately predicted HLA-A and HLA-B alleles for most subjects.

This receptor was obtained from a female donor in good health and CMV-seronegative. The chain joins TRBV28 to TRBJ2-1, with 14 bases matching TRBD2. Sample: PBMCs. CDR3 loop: CASSLLTSGGANEQFF. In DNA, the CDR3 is TGTGCCAGCAGTTTATTGACTAGCGGGGGGGCCAATGAGCAGTTCTTC.